This TCR beta chain derives from a study of cytomegalovirus exposure and HLA in healthy donors. PCR employed 60 Vbeta and 13 Jbeta primers. The data were produced by immunoSEQ multiplex PCR, yet TCRdb's version contains in-frame clones alone and is incomplete. The sample yields about 130,000 clones, less than 80% seen once. Overall study findings and caveats: CMV serostatus stood as the only immune exposure information on hand.

Trimming left V 0 bases short and J 7 bases short, with 4 bases between. CDR3 size: 13 residues. CDR1 and CDR2 (germline): MNHEY, SMNVEV (reference sequence). This clone was counted a few times. Its target is unknown. Different DNA sequences within this sample yield the same CDR3. The chain has TRBV27 and TRBJ1-6; D is ambiguous. The receptor was isolated from a man aged 40-50 years in good health and CMV-seropositive. Sequencing used PBMCs. CDR3 in amino acids: CASSLSLNSPLHF. The CDR3 region has the DNA TGTGCCAGCAGTTTATCTCTCAATTCACCCCTCCACTTT.